The present T cell receptor (beta chain) was sequenced within a study of naive and memory T cell subsets. A UMI-containing oligonucleotide was joined by 3' ligation to the TCR cDNA template. General study findings and limits: TCR transcript changes with activation or differentiation may affect this RNA method.

This clonotype was found a few times. No antigen is known for it. The SP2 primer and nested alpha and beta constant region primers amplified ligated cDNA in four rounds. MiXCR, run by TCRdb on the 5' RACE reads, gives a single entry per CDR3 protein. Of tens of thousands of distinct CDR3 sequences listed, approximately 8% were seen once; the top ten hold over 15%. The CDR3 has 15 amino acids. The germline gives CDR1 MNHNS, CDR2 SASEGT. V was pared by 10 bases and J by 0 bases, with 18 bases between. The rearrangement joins TRBV6-1 to TRBJ2-5; D perhaps matches TRBD2 (6 bases). The receptor comes from a female donor in good health. Here the CDR3 reads CATRRDSGHQETQYF. The CDR3 nucleotides are TGTGCCACCCGCCGGGACTCAGGACACCAAGAGACCCAGTACTTC.